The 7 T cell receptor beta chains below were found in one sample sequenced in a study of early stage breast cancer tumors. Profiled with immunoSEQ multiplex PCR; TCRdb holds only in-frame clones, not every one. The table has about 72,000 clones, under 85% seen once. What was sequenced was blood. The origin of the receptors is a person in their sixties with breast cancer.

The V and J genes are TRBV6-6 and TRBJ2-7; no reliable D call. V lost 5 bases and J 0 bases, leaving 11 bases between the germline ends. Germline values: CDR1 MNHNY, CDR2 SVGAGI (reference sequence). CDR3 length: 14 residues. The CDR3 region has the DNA TGTGCCAGCAGTCTCGACACGAGCTCCTACGAGCAGTACTTC. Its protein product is CASSLDTSSYEQYF.

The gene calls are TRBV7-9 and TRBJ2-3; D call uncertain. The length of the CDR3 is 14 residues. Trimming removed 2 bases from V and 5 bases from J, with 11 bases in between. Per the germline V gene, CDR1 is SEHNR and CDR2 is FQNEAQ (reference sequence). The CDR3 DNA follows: TGTGCCAGCAGCTTATTAGGGAATGAAGATACGCAGTATTTT. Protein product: CASSLLGNEDTQYF.

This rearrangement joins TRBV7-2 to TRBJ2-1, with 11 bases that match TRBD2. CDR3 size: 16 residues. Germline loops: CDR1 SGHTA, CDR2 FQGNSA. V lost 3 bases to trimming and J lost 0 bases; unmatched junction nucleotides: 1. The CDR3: CASSFSGGASYNEQFF. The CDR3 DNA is TGTGCCAGCAGCTTTAGCGGGGGGGCCTCCTACAATGAGCAGTTCTTC.

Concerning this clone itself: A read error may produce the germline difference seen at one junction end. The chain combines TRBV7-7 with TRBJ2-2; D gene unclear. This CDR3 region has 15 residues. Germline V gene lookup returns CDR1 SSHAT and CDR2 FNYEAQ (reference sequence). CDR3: CASSLDSGNTGELFF. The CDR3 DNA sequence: TGTGCTAGCAGCTTAGACTCAGGGAACACCGGGGAGCTGTTTTTT. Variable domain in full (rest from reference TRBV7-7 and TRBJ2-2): GAGVSQSPRYKVTKRGQDVTLRCDPISSHATLYWYQQALGQGPEFLTYFNYEAQPDKSGLPSDRFSAERPEGSISTLTIQRTEQRDSAMYRCASSLDSGNTGELFFGEGSRLTVL.

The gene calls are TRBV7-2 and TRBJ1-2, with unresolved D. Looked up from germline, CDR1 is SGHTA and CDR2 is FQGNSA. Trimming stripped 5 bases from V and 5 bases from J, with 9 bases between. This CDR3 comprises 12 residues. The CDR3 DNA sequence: TGTGCCAGCAGCCTGGCGAAGTATGGCTACACCTTC. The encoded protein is CASSLAKYGYTF. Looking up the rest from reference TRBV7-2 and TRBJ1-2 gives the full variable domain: GAGVSQSPSNKVTEKGKDVELRCDPISGHTALYWYRQSLGQGLEFLIYFQGNSAPDKSGLPSDRFSAERTGGSVSTLTIQRTQQEDSAVYLCASSLAKYGYTFGSGTRLTVV.

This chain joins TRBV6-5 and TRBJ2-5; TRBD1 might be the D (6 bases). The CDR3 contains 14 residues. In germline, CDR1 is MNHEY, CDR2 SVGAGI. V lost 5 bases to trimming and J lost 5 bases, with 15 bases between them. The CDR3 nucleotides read TGTGCCAGCAGTACAAACCAGGGGCCCGAGACCCAGTACTTC. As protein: CASSTNQGPETQYF.

CDR3 region: CASSSGTGVTEAFF. The CDR3 coding sequence is TGCGCCAGCAGCTCTGGAACAGGGGTCACTGAAGCTTTCTTT. The genes are TRBV5-1 and TRBJ1-1; 7 nucleotides agree with TRBD1. In germline, CDR1 is SGHRS, CDR2 YFSETQ. J lost 4 bases, V lost 3 bases, and 6 bases had no gene match. The CDR3 length is 14 residues.